Listed below are T cell receptor beta chains from one sample, sequenced in a study of T-cell reconstitution after alpha-beta-depleted transplantation in children. TCRdb re-called the PCR reads with MiXCR, one entry per CDR3 protein. The sample records nearly 350,000 distinct CDR3 sequences, 16% being singletons. Sequencing was performed on PBMCs, mostly from graft donor cells, taken 360 days after TCRalphabeta/CD19-depleted stem cell transplant. All receptors come from a male patient between 2 and 15 years old who had a stem cell transplant for acute lymphoblastic leukemia, so the T cells may come from the graft donor. Both conserved end residues are part of each CDR3. The D gene is left open where the match is weak. A clone size is listed for some rows: how often the clone was seen (once, few, many), or a class if it is expanded.

V	size	J	D	CDR3	DNA
TRBV20-1	NA	TRBJ2-7	NA	CSASSGLTSYEQYF	TGCAGTGCTAGTAGCGGACTAACCTCCTACGAGCAGTACTTC
TRBV19	NA	TRBJ2-7	NA	CASSTTVGPEQYF	TGTGCCAGTAGTACCACGGTGGGGCCTGAGCAGTACTTC
TRBV28	many	TRBJ2-7	NA	CASSLGTVTYEQYF	TGTGCCAGCAGCCTCGGGACGGTAACCTACGAGCAGTACTTC
TRBV20-1	few	TRBJ2-7	NA	CSASGSRAYEQYF	TGCAGTGCTAGCGGGAGTCGGGCCTACGAGCAGTACTTC
TRBV2	NA	TRBJ2-7	TRBD2	CASGLGTSGSSEQYF	TGTGCCAGCGGACTTGGGACTAGCGGGAGTAGCGAGCAGTACTTC
TRBV12-3/TRBV12-4	few	TRBJ2-1	TRBD2	CASSPFRLADNEQFF	TGTGCCAGCAGTCCTTTCAGACTAGCGGACAATGAGCAGTTCTTC
TRBV12-3/TRBV12-4	NA	TRBJ1-5	NA	CASSRDAGVRPQHF	TGTGCCAGCAGCCGGGATGCTGGGGTGCGCCCCCAGCATTTT
TRBV27	few	TRBJ2-5	NA	CASSLGENYQETQYF	TGTGCCAGCAGTTTAGGGGAGAATTACCAAGAGACCCAGTACTTC
TRBV28	NA	TRBJ1-6	NA	CASSSPGGNSPLHF	TGTGCCAGCAGTTCCCCCGGGGGGAATTCACCCCTCCACTTT
TRBV20-1	few	TRBJ2-1	TRBD2	CSATRLAGHYNEQFF	TGCAGTGCGACCCGACTAGCGGGGCACTACAATGAGCAGTTCTTC
TRBV7-9	NA	TRBJ1-1	NA	CASVTTGTEAFF	TGTGCCAGCGTAACAACGGGCACTGAAGCTTTCTTT
TRBV7-9	few	TRBJ2-4	NA	CASSLDKNIQYF	TGTGCCAGCAGCTTAGACAAAAACATTCAGTACTTC
TRBV11-1	many	TRBJ1-1	NA	CASSLARMGRGADTEAFF	TGTGCCAGCAGCTTAGCGCGTATGGGACGGGGAGCAGACACTGAAGCTTTCTTT
TRBV4-3	NA	TRBJ2-5	TRBD2	CASSPGPSGRQETQYF	TGCGCCAGCAGCCCGGGGCCTAGCGGGAGACAAGAGACCCAGTACTTC
TRBV18	NA	TRBJ2-1	TRBD2	CASSLIVAGLYNEQFF	TGTGCCAGCTCACTTATAGTAGCGGGATTGTACAATGAGCAGTTCTTC
TRBV6-2/TRBV6-3	NA	TRBJ2-3	NA	CASSYATTTQYF	TGTGCCAGCAGTTACGCCACCACTACGCAGTATTTT
TRBV28	many	TRBJ1-1	NA	CASSPRGGSSTEAFF	TGTGCCAGCAGTCCGAGGGGAGGATCAAGCACTGAAGCTTTCTTT
TRBV12-3/TRBV12-4	NA	TRBJ1-6	NA	CASSPGNSPLHF	TGTGCCAGCTCCCCGGGGAATTCACCCCTCCACTTT
TRBV6-2/TRBV6-3	few	TRBJ2-1	TRBD2	CASGTSLSYNEQFF	TGTGCCAGCGGGACTAGCTTGTCCTACAATGAGCAGTTCTTC
TRBV15	few	TRBJ2-6	NA	CATSREALANVLTF	TGTGCCACCAGCAGAGAGGCCCTGGCCAACGTCCTGACTTTC
TRBV15	few	TRBJ2-2	NA	CATSIVDTGELFF	TGTGCCACCAGCATTGTGGACACCGGGGAGCTGTTTTTT
TRBV12-3/TRBV12-4	NA	TRBJ2-7	NA	CASSPIPTYEQYF	TGTGCCAGCAGTCCCATCCCCACCTACGAGCAGTACTTC
TRBV25-1	NA	TRBJ2-1	TRBD1	CASTGTGENSYNEQFF	TGTGCCAGCACCGGGACAGGGGAGAACTCCTACAATGAGCAGTTCTTC
TRBV4-3	many	TRBJ2-3	TRBD2	CASSQGEREGLYTDTQYF	TGCGCCAGCAGCCAAGGGGAGCGGGAGGGCCTATATACAGATACGCAGTATTTT
TRBV12-3/TRBV12-4	few	TRBJ2-3	NA	CASSLVVGPTDTQYF	TGTGCCAGCAGTTTAGTGGTTGGTCCCACAGATACGCAGTATTTT
TRBV12-3/TRBV12-4	NA	TRBJ2-1	NA	CASNSQGKNNEQFF	TGTGCCAGCAACTCACAGGGTAAAAACAATGAGCAGTTCTTC
TRBV29-1	many	TRBJ2-7	TRBD1	CSVLDRAYEQYF	TGCAGCGTCCTGGACAGGGCCTACGAGCAGTACTTC
TRBV7-8	few	TRBJ2-3	NA	CASSMGEWSTDTQYF	TGTGCCAGCAGCATGGGGGAGTGGAGCACAGATACGCAGTATTTT
TRBV6-2/TRBV6-3	NA	TRBJ2-1	NA	CASSYTRGAGLPSYNEQFF	TGTGCCAGCAGTTACACCCGTGGGGCGGGCCTACCCTCCTACAATGAGCAGTTCTTC
TRBV11-2	NA	TRBJ2-4	TRBD2	CASSPRARLAGLAKNIQYF	TGTGCCAGCAGCCCCCGAGCCCGGCTAGCGGGATTAGCCAAAAACATTCAGTACTTC
TRBV7-2	few	TRBJ1-2	NA	CASSLGKGLHGYTF	TGTGCCAGCAGCTTAGGGAAGGGGCTCCATGGCTACACCTTC
TRBV21-1	many	TRBJ2-1	NA	CASRYISNEQFF	TGTGCCAGCAGATATATTTCTAATGAGCAGTTCTTC
TRBV20-1	few	TRBJ1-5	NA	CSAKHPGNQPQHF	TGCAGTGCTAAACACCCGGGCAATCAGCCCCAGCATTTT
TRBV4-3	NA	TRBJ2-2	NA	CASSQELAPANTGELFF	TGCGCCAGCAGCCAAGAACTAGCCCCAGCGAACACCGGGGAGCTGTTTTTT
TRBV20-1	NA	TRBJ2-7	NA	CSTRRGSDYEQYF	TGCAGTACCCGGAGGGGATCGGACTACGAGCAGTACTTC
TRBV2	NA	TRBJ2-5	NA	CASSILTESAQYF	TGTGCCAGCAGTATATTGACGGAGAGTGCCCAGTACTTC
TRBV29-1	NA	TRBJ2-7	NA	CSVGTSAPYEQYF	TGCAGCGTTGGCACTAGTGCGCCCTACGAGCAGTACTTC
TRBV4-1	NA	TRBJ1-4	NA	CASSQDLGKLFF	TGCGCCAGCAGCCAAGACCTCGGAAAACTGTTTTTT
TRBV9	NA	TRBJ2-3	TRBD2	CASSVVASGTSTDTQYF	TGTGCCAGCAGCGTAGTTGCTAGCGGCACTAGCACAGATACGCAGTATTTT
TRBV4-1	many	TRBJ2-7	TRBD2	CASSQAGGLGSSMIYEQYF	TGCGCCAGCAGCCAGGCCGGGGGGTTGGGCAGCTCTATGATCTACGAGCAGTACTTC
TRBV12-3/TRBV12-4	few	TRBJ2-1	TRBD2	CASRTVRGRANEQFF	TGTGCCAGCAGGACGGTTCGGGGGAGGGCTAATGAGCAGTTCTTC
TRBV29-1	few	TRBJ2-1	NA	CSVVAGAHEQFF	TGCAGCGTTGTAGCAGGGGCCCATGAGCAGTTCTTC
TRBV12-3/TRBV12-4	few	TRBJ2-2	NA	CASSLRRGTGELFF	TGTGCCAGCAGTTTACGGAGGGGCACCGGGGAGCTGTTTTTT
TRBV10-3	many	TRBJ2-5	NA	CATSLDGETQYF	TGTGCCACCTCCCTGGACGGGGAGACCCAGTACTTC
TRBV24-1	NA	TRBJ2-3	TRBD1	CATSDPHRGPGDTQYF	TGTGCCACCAGTGACCCCCACAGGGGGCCAGGCGATACGCAGTATTTT
TRBV5-1	many	TRBJ2-1	NA	CASSLELGSYNEQFF	TGCGCCAGCAGCTTGGAACTAGGATCCTACAATGAGCAGTTCTTC
TRBV20-1	few	TRBJ1-5	NA	CSARTSSGNQPQHF	TGCAGTGCTAGGACGAGCAGCGGCAATCAGCCCCAGCATTTT
TRBV29-1	many	TRBJ1-2	NA	CSAPLRGLVYGYTF	TGCAGCGCCCCCCTCAGGGGCTTGGTCTATGGCTACACCTTC
TRBV28	NA	TRBJ1-5	NA	CACKEGLSNQPQHF	TGTGCCTGTAAGGAGGGCCTCAGCAATCAGCCCCAGCATTTT
TRBV4-1	NA	TRBJ1-1	NA	CASSSFPKGPGLPSYNTEAFF	TGCGCCAGCAGCAGTTTTCCGAAGGGGCCGGGACTTCCTTCTTATAACACTGAAGCTTTCTTT
TRBV4-3	NA	TRBJ2-7	TRBD1	CASSHRTGINEQYF	TGCGCCAGCAGCCATCGGACAGGGATAAACGAGCAGTACTTC
TRBV20-1	few	TRBJ1-1	TRBD1	CSASNRGLNTEAFF	TGCAGTGCGAGTAACAGGGGCCTGAACACTGAAGCTTTCTTT
TRBV6-5	few	TRBJ2-3	NA	CASSYSGITTDTQYF	TGTGCCAGCAGTTACTCAGGGATTACCACAGATACGCAGTATTTT
TRBV20-1	few	TRBJ2-1	NA	CSASAFLNEQFF	TGCAGTGCTAGCGCCTTCCTCAATGAGCAGTTCTTC
TRBV4-1	few	TRBJ1-3	NA	CASSQVSYSGNTIYF	TGCGCCAGCAGCCAAGTCAGCTACTCTGGAAACACCATATATTTT
TRBV6-5	few	TRBJ1-1	TRBD1	CASSYADRGRTEAFF	TGTGCCAGCAGTTACGCAGACAGGGGGCGGACTGAAGCTTTCTTT
TRBV30	NA	TRBJ1-6	NA	CAWSVRVNWIRDTDFPTNSPLHF	TGTGCCTGGAGTGTACGGGTAAATTGGATCCGGGACACGGACTTCCCTACGAATTCACCCCTCCACTTT
TRBV6-2/TRBV6-3	NA	TRBJ2-3	NA	CASSYSAREPSDTQYF	TGTGCCAGCAGTTACTCTGCCCGGGAGCCCTCAGATACGCAGTATTTT
TRBV28	few	TRBJ1-3	NA	CASSFEARNTIYF	TGTGCCAGCAGTTTTGAGGCCAGAAACACCATATATTTT
TRBV25-1	NA	TRBJ2-7	NA	CASRAQGGTYEQYF	TGTGCCAGCAGAGCCCAGGGAGGCACCTACGAGCAGTACTTC